This entry lists 14 T cell receptor beta chains sequenced from one sample in a study of cytomegalovirus exposure and HLA in healthy donors. Amplification used 60 Vbeta primers and 13 Jbeta primers. Only in-frame clones appear in the TCRdb table, and some are missing; sequencing was by immunoSEQ multiplex PCR. In the table there are approximately 150,000 clones, approximately 84% of which are singletons. Sequencing used PBMCs. These receptors all come from a girl between 5 and 17 years old in good health and CMV-seropositive.

This clone was observed a few times. The V call is TRBV15, the J call TRBJ1-2; the D gene is possibly TRBD1 (5 bases). V lost 4 bases, J lost 4 bases, and 16 bases lay in between. The CDR3 loop spans 15 amino acids. CDR1 and CDR2 from the germline V gene are LNHNV and YYDKDF (reference sequence). The CDR3 nucleotides read TGTGCCACCAGCATCGGAGAACAGGTTAGCTATGGCTACACCTTC. It codes for CATSIGEQVSYGYTF.

V is TRBV18 and J is TRBJ2-2, with D hard to call. The CDR3 spans 15 residues. The V gene's germline CDR1 is KGHSH and CDR2 LQKENI. Trimming left V 1 base short and J 1 base short, with 7 bases between. The CDR3 spells CASSPRRMNTGELFF. The CDR3 DNA is TGTGCCAGCTCACCACGGCGGATGAACACCGGGGAGCTGTTTTTT.

The gene calls are TRBV10-3 and TRBJ1-2; no clear D gene. Germline lookup yields CDR1 ENHRY and CDR2 SYGVKD. This CDR3 comprises 17 residues. V was trimmed by 7 bases and J by 5 bases, leaving 26 bases between them. The CDR3 protein is CAIKNLLSGARQYGYTF. The CDR3 DNA reads TGTGCCATCAAGAACCTCCTCTCGGGAGCCAGACAATATGGCTACACCTTC.

The rearrangement links TRBV9 to TRBJ2-1; D is perhaps TRBD1 (6 bases). V lost 3 bases to trimming and J lost 6 bases, with 19 bases between them. CDR1 and CDR2 from the germline V gene are SGDLS and YYNGEE. CDR3 size: 16 residues. DNA of the CDR3: TGTGCCAGCAGCGGGTCCAAGGACAGTCTGTCCAATGAGCAGTTCTTC. Protein: CASSGSKDSLSNEQFF.

J is TRBJ2-7 and V is TRBV5-1; the match to TRBD1 covers 12 bases. V lost 7 bases to trimming and J lost 4 bases; unmatched junction nucleotides: 12. The CDR3 has 16 amino acids. Germline V lookup: CDR1 SGHRS, CDR2 YFSETQ. CDR3 sequence reads: CASRRGTGGAPYEQYF. In nucleotides, the CDR3 is TGCGCCAGCCGGAGGGGGACAGGGGGCGCCCCTTACGAGCAGTACTTC.

This clone was seen a handful of times. The chain employs TRBV5-4 and TRBJ2-1; 9 nucleotides agree with TRBD2. Germline CDR1 SGHNT, CDR2 YYREEE (reference sequence). Trimming at V came to 4 bases and at J to 2 bases, leaving 4 bases not matched to a gene. This CDR3 is 15 amino acids long. The CDR3 DNA reads TGTGCCAGCAGCATTGAGCGGGGGGCCTACAATGAGCAGTTCTTC. Translated: CASSIERGAYNEQFF.

The chain uses TRBV6-1 and TRBJ1-1; weak D call: TRBD1 (5 bases). The germline V gene has CDR1 MNHNS and CDR2 SASEGT. The V and J ends lost 3 bases and 1 base respectively, with 9 bases between them. The CDR3 has 14 amino acids. CDR3 protein: CASSERGKNTEAFF. The CDR3 DNA sequence: TGTGCCAGCAGTGAGCGGGGCAAGAACACTGAAGCTTTCTTT.

The chain carries TRBV9 and TRBJ1-6; TRBD1 agrees at 9 bases. From germline, CDR1 is SGDLS and CDR2 YYNGEE. CDR3 length: 17 amino acids. V gave up 0 bases and J gave up 1 base; unmatched junction bases: 2. The CDR3 region is CASSVEGQGSYNSPLHF. In DNA form, the CDR3 reads TGTGCCAGCAGCGTAGAGGGACAGGGTTCCTATAATTCACCCCTCCACTTT.

This chain connects TRBV5-5 to TRBJ1-5; D is possibly TRBD1 (6 bases). V was trimmed by 4 bases and J by 8 bases, leaving 13 bases between them. The CDR3 loop spans 13 amino acids. The germline gives CDR1 SGHKS, CDR2 YYEKEE (reference sequence). The CDR3 here is CASSRTVIEPQHF. CDR3 nucleotide sequence: TGTGCCAGCAGCCGGACAGTTATCGAGCCCCAGCATTTT.

This sequence joins TRBV7-9 and TRBJ1-2, with a possible D match to TRBD1 (6 bases). The germline V and J ends were trimmed by 3 bases and 3 bases, with 11 bases remaining between them. The CDR3 runs to 14 residues. Germline V CDR1 and CDR2: SEHNR, FQNEAQ (reference sequence). The CDR3 sequence is CASSLGAGDYGYTF. DNA of the CDR3: TGTGCCAGCAGCTTGGGGGCGGGCGACTATGGCTACACCTTC.

The chain couples TRBV2 to TRBJ2-1, with 9 bases aligning to TRBD1. V shed 6 bases, J shed 7 bases, and the junction held 13 bases outside the gene matches. Germline CDR1 is SNHLY and CDR2 is FYNNEI. This CDR3 is 16 amino acids long. DNA of the CDR3: TGTGCCAGCAGCATACTCCCCGGGACAGGGTTGAATGAGCAGTTCTTC. Protein: CASSILPGTGLNEQFF. The variable domain in full, with the rest retrieved from reference TRBV2 and TRBJ2-1, is EPEVTQTPSHQVTQMGQEVILRCVPISNHLYFYWYRQILGQKVEFLVSFYNNEISEKSEIFDDQFSVERPDGSNFTLKIRSTKLEDSAMYFCASSILPGTGLNEQFFGPGTRLTVL.

This clone was detected only once. The V call is TRBV2, the J call TRBJ2-2, with a possible D match to TRBD1 (5 bases). This CDR3 comprises 13 residues. The germline CDR1 and CDR2 sequences are SNHLY and FYNNEI. V gave up 7 bases and J gave up 8 bases, with 14 bases separating them. CDR3 sequence (DNA): TGTGCCAGCATGGGGCAGTCTCGTGGGGAGCTGTTTTTT. Its translation is CASMGQSRGELFF.

The rearrangement links TRBV6-5 to TRBJ2-3; no firm D call. This CDR3 contains 13 residues. Trimming took 5 bases from V and 4 from J, leaving 10 bases between them. CDR1 is MNHEY, CDR2 SVGAGI, per germline. CDR3 DNA: TGTGCCAGCAGTCCGCAGTCCCCAGATACGCAGTATTTT. This gives the protein CASSPQSPDTQYF.

The V and J genes are TRBV7-8 and TRBJ1-6, with 12 bases matching TRBD1. In germline, CDR1 is SGHVS, CDR2 FQNEAQ. Trimming took 5 bases from V and 7 from J; bases not matched to a gene: 9. The CDR3 contains 17 residues. CDR3 sequence: CASSPWRDRGQNSPLHF. The CDR3 nucleotides read TGTGCCAGCAGCCCGTGGCGGGACAGGGGGCAAAATTCACCCCTCCACTTT.